Below, 18 T cell receptor beta chains from the same sample are listed, as sequenced in a study of CD8 T cells in ankylosing spondylitis. These TCRs are of unknown antigen specificity. MiXCR was run by TCRdb on the 5' RACE reads, yielding one entry per CDR3 protein. The repertoire holds approximately 500,000 distinct CDR3 sequences, 9.5% to 15% seen once, with under 7.5% in the top ten. Whole-study results and caveats: Characteristic, it appeared, of ankylosing spondylitis blood was a TCR beta motif of eight or nine highly homologous variants.

The sequenced sample consisted of blood, either unsorted or a sorted T cell fraction (not recorded which). The receptors come from a male donor with ankylosing spondylitis.

This clonotype was seen only once. The rearrangement links TRBV27 to TRBJ1-2; maybe TRBD1 (5 bases). This CDR3 contains 13 residues. Between the trimmed V and J ends, which lost 5 bases and 3 bases, there was a span of 10 bases. Germline values: CDR1 MNHEY, CDR2 SMNVEV (reference sequence). The CDR3 here is CASSPRVYYGYTF. The CDR3 DNA sequence: TGTGCCAGCAGTCCCAGGGTATACTATGGCTACACCTTC.

This clonotype was counted only a few times. This rearrangement joins TRBV3-1 to TRBJ1-6; D is perhaps TRBD1 (6 bases). Per germline, CDR1 LGHDT and CDR2 YNNKEL (reference sequence). V gave up 2 bases and J gave up 7 bases, with 9 bases separating them. There are 14 residues in the CDR3. The chain's CDR3 is CASSQRGGNSPLHF. The DNA for the CDR3 is TGTGCCAGCAGCCAACGAGGGGGGAATTCACCCCTCCACTTT.

This rearrangement joins TRBV2 to TRBJ2-1; tentative D call: TRBD2 (6 bases). The CDR3 runs to 15 residues. V was clipped by 1 base and J by 9 bases, with 16 bases between them. The germline CDR1 and CDR2 sequences are SNHLY and FYNNEI. CDR3 DNA: TGTGCCAGCAGTGAAGGCGATAGCGGCTGGGGTGAGCAGTTCTTC. Protein: CASSEGDSGWGEQFF. The entire variable domain, with the rest obtained from reference TRBV2 and TRBJ2-1, is as follows: EPEVTQTPSHQVTQMGQEVILRCVPISNHLYFYWYRQILGQKVEFLVSFYNNEISEKSEIFDDQFSVERPDGSNFTLKIRSTKLEDSAMYFCASSEGDSGWGEQFFGPGTRLTVL.

The chain has TRBV5-5 and TRBJ2-2; a possible D gene is TRBD1 (6 bases). Deletions cut 2 bases from V and 4 bases from J, with 12 bases between. This CDR3 is built from 15 residues. Germline CDR1 reads SGHKS; CDR2 reads YYEKEE (reference sequence). The CDR3 loop reads CASSFSSGVTGELFF. DNA for the CDR3: TGTGCCAGCAGCTTTTCTTCAGGGGTCACCGGGGAGCTGTTTTTT.

CDR3 nucleotides: TGCGCCAGCAGTAGACTTTACCAGAGCTCCTACGAGCAGTACGTC. Translation gives CASSRLYQSSYEQYV. V and J are TRBV4-1 and TRBJ2-7; D remains unclear. V lost 6 bases and J 0 bases, leaving 15 bases between the germline ends. The germline V gene encodes CDR1 MGHRA and CDR2 YSYEKL. This CDR3 has 15 residues.

At least ten counts were recorded for this clonotype. CDR3 DNA: TGCGCCAGCAGCTTACAGCCGAACTCCTATAATTCACCCCTCCACTTT. This codes for CASSLQPNSYNSPLHF. The V call is TRBV5-1, the J call TRBJ1-6; D gene ambiguous. CDR1 SGHRS and CDR2 YFSETQ come from the germline V gene. CDR3 length equals 16 residues. V gave up 2 bases and J gave up 0 bases, with 9 bases separating them.

This clonotype was picked up a small number of times. The chain links TRBV4-2 to TRBJ1-1; no firm D call. This CDR3 contains 14 residues. Trimming left V 0 bases short and J 5 bases short, with 10 bases between. Germline values: CDR1 LGHNA, CDR2 YNFKEQ. CDR3 loop: CASSQDVVETEAFF. The CDR3, as DNA: TGTGCCAGCAGCCAAGATGTGGTGGAAACTGAAGCTTTCTTT.

J is TRBJ2-1 and V is TRBV4-1; possibly TRBD1 for D (5 bases). The CDR3 has 13 amino acids. V dropped 1 base and J dropped 10 bases, with 11 bases sitting between them. The germline V gene encodes CDR1 MGHRA and CDR2 YSYEKL. Here the CDR3 DNA reads TGCGCCAGCAGCCAAGTAACAGGTGAGGAGCAGTTCTTC. Amino acid sequence: CASSQVTGEEQFF.

This sequence joins TRBV27 and TRBJ2-5; TRBD1 agrees at 10 bases. The germline V gene has CDR1 MNHEY and CDR2 SMNVEV (reference sequence). The CDR3 length is 14 residues. With V trimmed by 6 bases and J by 6 bases, 7 bases remained unmatched. Written as DNA, the CDR3 is TGTGCCAGCAGCCTGACAGGGGGCAAACAGACCCAGTACTTC. Its translation: CASSLTGGKQTQYF.

Turning to this clonotype: The junction does not match germline at one end; this may be a read error. The CDR3 nucleotides are TGCGCCAGCAGCCGGGCCCGTGACTACAATGAGCAGATCTTC. It is translated as CASSRARDYNEQIF. The V and J genes are TRBV5-1 and TRBJ2-1, with D possibly matching TRBD2 (5 bases). Germline V CDR1 and CDR2: SGHRS, YFSETQ. CDR3 length: 14 amino acids.

This clonotype was detected a few times. The V call is TRBV5-1, the J call TRBJ2-1, with 7 bases fitting TRBD2. Unmatched junction bases numbered 13, after V lost 4 bases and J lost 6 bases. The germline gives CDR1 SGHRS, CDR2 YFSETQ. The CDR3 covers 16 residues. This CDR3 is CASSLAAGGGGNEQFF. The CDR3, as DNA: TGCGCCAGCAGCCTCGCGGCCGGCGGCGGGGGCAATGAGCAGTTCTTC.

In its sample, this clonotype was seen a few times. The V and J genes are TRBV5-1 and TRBJ2-1; D might be TRBD1 (7 bases). The V gene lost 0 bases and the J gene lost 6 bases, with 16 bases spanning the gap. CDR1 SGHRS and CDR2 YFSETQ come from the germline V gene. The CDR3 has 16 residues. The CDR3 loop reads CASSLGGRGVSNEQFF. The CDR3 DNA reads as TGCGCCAGCAGCTTGGGCGGCAGGGGGGTGAGCAATGAGCAGTTCTTC. Full variable domain (remainder filled in from reference TRBV5-1 and TRBJ2-1): KAGVTQTPRYLIKTRGQQVTLSCSPISGHRSVSWYQQTPGQGLQFLFEYFSETQRNKGNFPGRFSGRQFSNSRSEMNVSTLELGDSALYLCASSLGGRGVSNEQFFGPGTRLTVL.

This chain connects TRBV7-2 to TRBJ2-7; 11 nucleotides line up with TRBD2. The CDR3 extends over 15 amino acids. Germline V CDR1 and CDR2: SGHTA, FQGNSA. Unmatched junction bases numbered 3, after V lost 2 bases and J lost 3 bases. This chain's CDR3 is CASSLPTSGIYEQYF. The DNA of the CDR3 is TGTGCCAGCAGCTTACCGACTAGCGGGATCTACGAGCAGTACTTC.

The V and J genes are TRBV20-1 and TRBJ2-5; 7 nucleotides line up with TRBD2. This CDR3 has 13 amino acids. Germline V gene data show CDR1 as DFQATT and CDR2 as SNEGSKA (reference sequence). The CDR3 nucleotides are TGCAAGAGTGGCGGGAGAGACGGAGAGACCCAGTACTTC. Protein: CKSGGRDGETQYF.

This clonotype has only a few counts. This chain links TRBV2 with TRBJ2-1; 8 bases fit TRBD2. There are 15 residues in the CDR3. Germline values: CDR1 SNHLY, CDR2 FYNNEI. V lost 6 bases, J lost 9 bases, and 13 bases stayed unmatched. CDR3 nucleotides: TGTGCCAGCAGGCGGGACTCCACTAGCGGCAGTGAGCAGTTCTTC. Its translation: CASRRDSTSGSEQFF.

This clonotype was detected only a few times. The chain joins TRBV24-1 to TRBJ2-1, with 10 bases identical to TRBD2. Germline V lookup: CDR1 KGHDR, CDR2 SFDVKD. With 4 bases clipped from V and 6 bases from J, the junction kept 17 bases outside the gene matches. This CDR3 is 19 amino acids long. Written as DNA, the CDR3 is TGTGCCACCAGTGACGTATCCAGGGGGGTTTGGACTAGCGGCAATGAGCAGTTCTTC. It encodes CATSDVSRGVWTSGNEQFF.

This chain connects TRBV10-3 to TRBJ1-6; D is perhaps TRBD1 (5 bases). The germline V and J ends were trimmed by 7 bases and 4 bases, with 14 bases remaining between them. CDR3 length: 15 residues. Germline-derived CDR1 and CDR2 are ENHRY and SYGVKD. CDR3 loop: CAIKRGENYNSPLHF. The CDR3, as DNA: TGTGCCATCAAAAGGGGCGAGAATTATAATTCACCCCTCCACTTT.

V usage is TRBV19 and J usage is TRBJ2-1, with 15 bases that match TRBD2. V trimming: 7 bases; J trimming: 4 bases; junction bases outside the gene matches: 8. This CDR3 region has 17 residues. Germline CDR1 and CDR2: LNHDA and SQIVND (reference sequence). The DNA of the CDR3 is TGTGCCAGTATTGCGGGGACTAGCGGGAGGAATTACAATGAGCAGTTCTTC. Protein product: CASIAGTSGRNYNEQFF.